This TCR beta chain was found in a study of cytomegalovirus exposure and HLA in healthy donors. This CDR3 comprises 17 residues. Germline V lookup: CDR1 MGHRA, CDR2 YSYEKL. V shed 0 bases and J shed 8 bases, with 19 bases lying between them. About this clone: What it binds is unknown.

Primers: 60 Vbeta forward and 13 Jbeta reverse. Only in-frame clones appear in the TCRdb table, and some are missing; sequencing was by immunoSEQ multiplex PCR. Of some 180,000 clones listed, approximately 73% were seen once; the top ten hold about 5%. General study findings and limits: Investigators reported 150 to 200 TCR beta chains as tied to cytomegalovirus. Usually a TCR sequence was rare, but some public TCRs were found in many donors.

The receptor comes from a woman between 18 and 29 years old in good health and CMV-seropositive. The sequencing input was PBMCs. The chain has TRBV4-1 and TRBJ1-4; TRBD1 is a possible D gene (6 bases). DNA of the CDR3: TGCGCCAGCAGCCAAGAGCTCGTATCAGGGGTGGCGGAAAAACTGTTTTTT. This translates into CASSQELVSGVAEKLFF.